These 5 T cell receptor beta chains were all obtained from the same sample, sequenced in a study of chemoradiotherapy in HPV16-positive cancers. Sequenced by immunoSEQ multiplex PCR; TCRdb stores in-frame clones only, minus some. This sample carries about 24,000 clones, roughly nine tenths of them seen once, and the ten largest clones take more than 3.5%. The sequences come from blood, collected from a patient who underwent chemoradiotherapy. All receptors come from a human donor with HPV-associated anogenital cancer.

This clone was detected a few times. The J gene is TRBJ2-1, the V gene TRBV5-1; 9 bases are a match to TRBD2. The CDR3 length is 19 residues. Germline V CDR1 and CDR2: SGHRS, YFSETQ. Germline trimming cut 1 base from V and 0 bases from J; bases unmatched to any gene: 11. CDR3 nucleotide sequence: TGCGCCAGCAGCTTGACGGCGGGAGGGTCATTAAGCTCCTACAATGAGCAGTTCTTC. This gives the protein CASSLTAGGSLSSYNEQFF.

V is TRBV6-5 and J is TRBJ2-5; TRBD1 aligns across 7 bases. Germline CDR1 and CDR2: MNHEY and SVGAGI. The V gene end was trimmed by 6 bases and the J gene end by 2 bases; junction bases not matched to a gene: 9. The CDR3 sequence is 15 residues long. The CDR3 DNA sequence: TGTGCCAGCAGACTCAACAGGGGATGGCAAGAGACCCAGTACTTC. Translated: CASRLNRGWQETQYF.

This chain connects TRBV27 to TRBJ1-2; 9 nucleotides align to TRBD1. Germline V CDR1 and CDR2: MNHEY, SMNVEV (reference sequence). J lost 4 bases, V lost 6 bases, and 9 bases had no gene match. The CDR3 runs 15 residues. CDR3 in DNA: TGTGCCAGCAGCCCCGGGACAGGGTTGTCCTATGGCTACACCTTC. Residues: CASSPGTGLSYGYTF.

This chain joins TRBV7-8 and TRBJ1-2; 7 bases match TRBD1. Germline-derived CDR1 and CDR2 are SGHVS and FQNEAQ. With V trimmed by 5 bases and J by 6 bases, 15 bases remained unmatched. The CDR3 runs 16 residues. The CDR3: CASSGRQGTRGHGYTF. CDR3 DNA: TGTGCCAGCAGCGGACGACAGGGAACCAGGGGCCATGGCTACACCTTC.

The chain recombines TRBV6-6 with TRBJ2-1; tentatively, D is TRBD2 (5 bases). The CDR3 is 12 residues long. Trimming took off 5 bases at V and 8 bases at J, with 10 bases between the two ends. The germline V gene encodes CDR1 MNHNY and CDR2 SVGAGI (reference sequence). Here the CDR3 reads CASSRGNDEQFF. CDR3 sequence (DNA): TGTGCCAGCAGTAGAGGGAACGATGAGCAGTTCTTC.